These T cell receptor beta chains were read from a single sample in a study of blood T cell repertoires in COVID-19. Measured with immunoSEQ multiplex PCR; TCRdb has only the in-frame clones, and not every one. The table includes over 100,000 clones, around 80% detected once. Sequencing was done on a sample of peripheral blood. The receptors originated from a human donor in a cohort sampled during active or convalescent COVID-19. The CDR3 runs from the conserved cysteine through the conserved F or W. Each record gives: clone size, V gene, D gene, J gene, CDR3 DNA, CDR3 protein. A D gene is named only where the DNA matches it firmly. The size of a clone is reported for some rows only, either as once, few or many, or as a class for expanded clones.

NA	TRBV6-6	NA	TRBJ1-5	TGTGCCAGCAGTTACCCCGGGGTGCCCCAGCATTTT	CASSYPGVPQHF
NA	TRBV7-2	NA	TRBJ1-5	TGTGCCAGCAGCTTAGTAGGGGATCAGCCCCAGCATTTT	CASSLVGDQPQHF
NA	TRBV9	NA	TRBJ2-2	TGTGCCAGCAGCGTAGAAGGGGCCGGGGAGCTGTTTTTT	CASSVEGAGELFF
few	TRBV19	NA	TRBJ2-2	TGTGCCAGTAGTTGGCAGGGTGACACCGGGGAGCTGTTTTTT	CASSWQGDTGELFF
NA	TRBV11-2	NA	TRBJ2-6	TGTGCCAGCAGACATACCAGGGGTCCTGGGGCCAACGTCCTGACTTTC	CASRHTRGPGANVLTF
NA	TRBV6-2/TRBV6-3	NA	TRBJ1-5	TGTGCCAGCAGTCGACCGGGGTGGAATCAGCCCCAGCATTTT	CASSRPGWNQPQHF
NA	TRBV15	NA	TRBJ1-6	TGTGCCACCAGCAGAGGGGTCCTTACTAGCTCCTATAATTCACCCCTCCACTTT	CATSRGVLTSSYNSPLHF
NA	TRBV27	NA	TRBJ1-6	TGTGCCAGCAGTAGGGGGGGGACAAATTCACCCCTCCACTTT	CASSRGGTNSPLHF
NA	TRBV19	TRBD2	TRBJ2-1	TGTGCCAGTAGTATCGTTGTTTCTCGGTGGACTAGCGGGAGCTCCTACAATGAGCAGTTCTTC	CASSIVVSRWTSGSSYNEQFF
NA	TRBV7-9	NA	TRBJ1-1	TGTGCCAGCAGCTTCGTGAACACTGAAGCTTTCTTT	CASSFVNTEAFF
NA	TRBV5-5	TRBD2	TRBJ2-5	TGTGCCAGCAGTCTCACCCCGACTAGCGGGCTTTCAACCCAGTACTTC	CASSLTPTSGLSTQYF
NA	TRBV7-8	NA	TRBJ2-1	TGTGCCAGCAGCCCGAAAAACACGGATGAGGAGTTCTTC	CASSPKNTDEEFF
NA	TRBV4-1	TRBD2	TRBJ2-1	TGCGCCAGCAGCCAAGACCCGGGACTAGCCTCCCCCTACAATGAGCAGTTCTTC	CASSQDPGLASPYNEQFF
NA	TRBV3-1/TRBV3-2	TRBD2	TRBJ2-1	TGTGCCAGCAGCCATACTAGCGGGAGTGTCTCAATCTACAATGAGCAGTTCTTC	CASSHTSGSVSIYNEQFF
NA	TRBV21-1	NA	TRBJ1-2	TGTGCCAGCAGCGGGGCCGCGGAGGGGGGCTACACCTTC	CASSGAAEGGYTF
NA	TRBV9	NA	TRBJ2-2	TGTGCCAGCGGCCGAAATACGAACACCGGGGAGCTGTTTTTT	CASGRNTNTGELFF
NA	TRBV5-6	NA	TRBJ2-3	TGTGCCAGCAGCTTGGCTCGTGGGGGCTTTAGCACAGATACGCAGTATTTT	CASSLARGGFSTDTQYF
NA	TRBV7-4	NA	TRBJ2-5	TGTGCCAGCAGCTCGTCCTATTACGAGGCGGGAGAGACCCAGTACTTC	CASSSSYYEAGETQYF
NA	TRBV7-9	NA	TRBJ1-2	TGTGCCAGCAGCTTAGGGTGGGGGCCGAACTATGGCTACACCTTC	CASSLGWGPNYGYTF
once	TRBV9	TRBD1	TRBJ2-7	TGTGCCAGCAGCGTAGGTTCGGACAGGGGGCATGAGCAGTACTTC	CASSVGSDRGHEQYF
NA	TRBV27	NA	TRBJ2-3	TGTGCCAGCAGTTTCGACCGAGGCGACGTAGATACGCAGTATTTT	CASSFDRGDVDTQYF
NA	TRBV2	NA	TRBJ2-5	TGTGCCAGCAGTGATATTTGGCCAGTTAAAGAGACCCAGTACTTC	CASSDIWPVKETQYF
NA	TRBV3-1/TRBV3-2	NA	TRBJ1-1	TGTGCCAGCAGCCAAGATTCCAGGGAAGCTTTCTTT	CASSQDSREAFF
NA	TRBV29-1	TRBD1	TRBJ2-7	TGCAGCTATGGGACGGGCAGGGGGTACGAGCAGTACTTC	CSYGTGRGYEQYF
NA	TRBV7-2	NA	TRBJ2-2	TGTGCCAGCAGCTCCTGGAGGGGTCGGGAGCTGTTTTTT	CASSSWRGRELFF
NA	TRBV19	NA	TRBJ2-6	TGTGCCAGTAGTATAGATCTGAGAGGGATCTCTGGGGCCAACGTCCTGACTTTC	CASSIDLRGISGANVLTF
NA	TRBV12-3/TRBV12-4	TRBD1	TRBJ1-2	TGTGCCAGCAGTTTCTGGACAGGGAATGGCTACACCTTC	CASSFWTGNGYTF
NA	TRBV29-1	NA	TRBJ2-5	TGCAGCGTGACTAGGGGAGGAACCCAGTACTTC	CSVTRGGTQYF
once	TRBV4-2	TRBD2	TRBJ2-7	TGTGCCAGCAGCCAACCCCTACTAGCGGGAGTATACGAGCAGTACTTC	CASSQPLLAGVYEQYF
NA	TRBV7-2	NA	TRBJ1-2	TGTGCCAGCAGCTTAGAGTCGAGCAGGGGCAACTATGGCTACACCTTC	CASSLESSRGNYGYTF
NA	TRBV5-4	TRBD1	TRBJ2-6	TGTGCCAGCCGGGACAGGGGAGTTGCCAACGTCCTGACTTTC	CASRDRGVANVLTF
once	TRBV5-1	TRBD2	TRBJ2-5	TGCGCCAGCAGCTTGTCTAGCGGGGTCTCGGAGACCCAGTACTTC	CASSLSSGVSETQYF
NA	TRBV3-1/TRBV3-2	TRBD2	TRBJ2-3	TGTGCCAGCAGCCAAGATCTAGCGGGGGGCACAGATACGCAGTATTTT	CASSQDLAGGTDTQYF
NA	TRBV28	TRBD2	TRBJ2-2	TGTGCCAGCATTGCTCGCCAGCGGGAGGGAAAAGGCACCGGGGAGCTGTTTTTT	CASIARQREGKGTGELFF
NA	TRBV12-3/TRBV12-4	NA	TRBJ1-6	TGTGCCAGCAGCCCCGCAGGCAATTCACCCCTCCACTTT	CASSPAGNSPLHF
NA	TRBV21-1	NA	TRBJ2-3	TGTGCCAGCACCGTGGAGGGAAACACAGATACGCAGTATTTT	CASTVEGNTDTQYF